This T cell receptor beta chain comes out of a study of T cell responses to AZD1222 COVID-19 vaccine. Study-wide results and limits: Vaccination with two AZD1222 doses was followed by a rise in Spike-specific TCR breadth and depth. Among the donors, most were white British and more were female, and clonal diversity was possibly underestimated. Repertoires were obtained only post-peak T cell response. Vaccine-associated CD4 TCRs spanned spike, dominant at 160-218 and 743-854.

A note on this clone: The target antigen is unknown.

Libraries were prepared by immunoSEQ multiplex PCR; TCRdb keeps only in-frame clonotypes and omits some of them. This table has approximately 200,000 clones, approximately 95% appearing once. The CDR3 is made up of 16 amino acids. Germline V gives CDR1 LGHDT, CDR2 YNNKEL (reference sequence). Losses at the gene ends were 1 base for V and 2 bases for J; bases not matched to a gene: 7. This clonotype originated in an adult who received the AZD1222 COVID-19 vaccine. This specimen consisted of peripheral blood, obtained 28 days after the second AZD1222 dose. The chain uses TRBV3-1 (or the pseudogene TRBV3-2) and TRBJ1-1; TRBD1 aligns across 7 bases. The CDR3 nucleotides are TGTGCCAGCAGCCAAGCTTTAGGGACAGCCAACACTGAAGCTTTCTTT. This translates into CASSQALGTANTEAFF.